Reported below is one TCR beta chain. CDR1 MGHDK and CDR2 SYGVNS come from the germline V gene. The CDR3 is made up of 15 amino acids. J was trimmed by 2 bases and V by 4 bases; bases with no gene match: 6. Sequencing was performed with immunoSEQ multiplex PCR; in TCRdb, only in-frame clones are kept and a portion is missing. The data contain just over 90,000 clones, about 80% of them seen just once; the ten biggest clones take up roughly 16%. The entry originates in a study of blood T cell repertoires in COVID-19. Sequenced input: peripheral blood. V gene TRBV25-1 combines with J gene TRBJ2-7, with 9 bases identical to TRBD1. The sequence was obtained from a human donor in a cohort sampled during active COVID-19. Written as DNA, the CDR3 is TGTGCCAGCAGTGCCACAGGGGGCAATACCTACGAGCAGTACTTC. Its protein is CASSATGGNTYEQYF.